A selection of T cell receptor beta chains follows, all from one sample in a study of T cells in Graves' hyperthyroidism and ophthalmopathy. TCRdb reprocessed the multiplex PCR reads via MiXCR and lists one record per CDR3 protein. Of approximately 740,000 distinct CDR3 sequences listed, 12% to 15% are singletons. The specimen was blood. The receptors stem from a woman younger than 30 with Graves' hyperthyroidism. Each CDR3 is given with its conserved first and last residue. Fields, in order: D gene, V gene, clone size, J gene, CDR3 protein, CDR3 DNA. A D gene is named only where the DNA matches it firmly. The size of a clone is reported for some rows only, either as once, few or many, or as a class for expanded clones.

-	TRBV19	-	TRBJ2-1	CASSTGRINNEQFF	TGTGCCAGTAGCACGGGACGGATAAACAATGAGCAGTTCTTC
-	TRBV6-6	few	TRBJ2-6	CASSYLLTGANVLTF	TGTGCCAGCAGTTACCTCTTGACTGGGGCCAACGTCCTGACTTTC
-	TRBV11-2	many	TRBJ1-4	CASSRTNTGKLFF	TGTGCCAGCAGCCGCACAAATACTGGAAAACTGTTTTTT
-	TRBV30	-	TRBJ2-6	CARTRANVLTF	TGTGCCCGGACGAGGGCCAACGTCCTGACTTTC
-	TRBV5-1	few	TRBJ1-4	CASSPARTGSNEKLFF	TGCGCCAGCAGCCCCGCAAGAACAGGGAGTAATGAAAAACTGTTTTTT
-	TRBV7-9	few	TRBJ2-1	CASSAVSGVEQFF	TGTGCCAGCAGCGCCGTCTCGGGAGTTGAGCAGTTCTTC
-	TRBV29-1	few	TRBJ2-5	CSVQEYQETQYF	TGCAGCGTGCAGGAGTACCAAGAGACCCAGTACTTC
TRBD1	TRBV20-1	few	TRBJ2-3	CSARAGTGSTDTQYF	TGCAGTGCTAGGGCCGGGACAGGGAGCACAGATACGCAGTATTTT
-	TRBV3-1	many	TRBJ2-3	CASSHPGRSTDTQYF	TGTGCCAGCAGCCACCCGGGACGGAGCACAGATACGCAGTATTTT
-	TRBV5-6	few	TRBJ2-7	CASSLGGIIYEQYF	TGTGCCAGCAGCTTGGGAGGGATAATCTACGAGCAGTACTTC
-	TRBV27	many	TRBJ2-1	CASSLSYGNYNEQFF	TGTGCCAGCAGTTTATCGTACGGGAATTACAATGAGCAGTTCTTC
-	TRBV20-1	many	TRBJ2-1	CSAKSDTSSYNEQFF	TGCAGTGCTAAGTCAGACACCAGCTCCTACAATGAGCAGTTCTTC
TRBD2	TRBV9	few	TRBJ2-1	CASSAPSGGYNEQFF	TGTGCCAGCAGCGCCCCTAGCGGGGGATATAATGAGCAGTTCTTC
-	TRBV20-1	-	TRBJ2-7	CSARDSHSFYEQYF	TGCAGTGCTAGAGACTCCCATTCGTTCTACGAGCAGTACTTC
-	TRBV12-3/TRBV12-4	-	TRBJ2-5	CASSRVFGETQYF	TGTGCCAGCAGCAGGGTATTTGGGGAGACCCAGTACTTC
-	TRBV30	many	TRBJ2-7	CAWSVGGHGYEQYF	TGTGCCTGGAGTGTAGGGGGACACGGCTACGAGCAGTACTTC
-	TRBV30	many	TRBJ1-1	CAYTGFAEAFF	TGTGCCTATACAGGGTTTGCTGAAGCTTTCTTT
TRBD1	TRBV30	many	TRBJ1-1	CAWDRGNTEAFF	TGTGCCTGGGACAGGGGGAACACTGAAGCTTTCTTT
-	TRBV6-2/TRBV6-3	many	TRBJ2-5	CASSYGEYETQYF	TGTGCCAGCAGTTATGGGGAGTACGAGACCCAGTACTTC
-	TRBV9	few	TRBJ2-7	CASSGRAGPDLGEQYF	TGTGCCAGCAGCGGGAGGGCAGGGCCGGACCTGGGCGAGCAGTACTTC
TRBD2	TRBV5-1	few	TRBJ2-7	CASSPLLAGADEQYF	TGCGCCAGCAGCCCACTACTAGCGGGAGCAGACGAGCAGTACTTC
-	TRBV4-1	few	TRBJ2-2	CASSQDPGGAGELFF	TGCGCCAGCAGCCAAGATCCAGGGGGGGCCGGGGAGCTGTTTTTT
-	TRBV28	many	TRBJ1-1	CASSLDGYTEAFF	TGTGCCAGCAGTTTGGACGGTTACACTGAAGCTTTCTTT
TRBD2	TRBV4-1	few	TRBJ2-1	CASSRVGTSGNNEQFF	TGCGCCAGCAGCCGAGTGGGGACTAGCGGAAACAATGAGCAGTTCTTC
-	TRBV7-9	many	TRBJ2-5	CASSNPVTGIQETQYF	TGTGCCAGCAGCAACCCAGTTACAGGTATACAAGAGACCCAGTACTTC
-	TRBV2	-	TRBJ1-1	CASSENRALEPNEAFF	TGTGCCAGCAGTGAGAACCGGGCTCTGGAGCCTAATGAAGCTTTCTTT
-	TRBV28	few	TRBJ2-5	CASSPRLTFQETQYF	TGTGCCAGCAGTCCCCGACTAACCTTCCAAGAGACCCAGTACTTC
-	TRBV20-1	many	TRBJ2-1	CSARVPGSPYNEQFF	TGCAGTGCTAGAGTCCCCGGGAGTCCCTACAATGAGCAGTTCTTC
-	TRBV3-1	many	TRBJ1-4	CASSQDGEKLFF	TGTGCCAGCAGCCAAGACGGAGAAAAACTGTTTTTT
-	TRBV18	many	TRBJ1-5	CASSPRGEGPYQPQHF	TGTGCCAGCTCACCTCGAGGCGAGGGGCCGTATCAGCCCCAGCATTTT
TRBD1	TRBV7-9	many	TRBJ1-6	CASSTGGGMNSPLHF	TGTGCCAGCAGCACAGGGGGCGGAATGAATTCACCCCTCCACTTT
-	TRBV24-1	many	TRBJ1-5	CATSDLGSREPQHF	TGTGCCACCAGTGATTTGGGCTCCCGGGAGCCCCAGCATTTT
-	TRBV30	many	TRBJ2-7	CAWSVRGGVNYEQYF	TGTGCCTGGAGTGTACGAGGCGGAGTCAACTACGAGCAGTACTTC
-	TRBV5-1	many	TRBJ2-2	CASSLSGLGRNTGELFF	TGCGCCAGCAGCTTGTCCGGGCTCGGACGGAACACCGGGGAGCTGTTTTTT
-	TRBV28	many	TRBJ2-1	CASSQRDLTHEQFF	TGTGCCAGCAGTCAACGGGATTTAACCCATGAGCAGTTCTTC
-	TRBV29-1	-	TRBJ2-1	CSVAAKEQFF	TGCAGCGTTGCCGCGAAAGAGCAGTTCTTC
-	TRBV4-3	many	TRBJ1-2	CASSQDRISNYGYTF	TGCGCCAGCAGCCAAGACAGGATCTCTAACTATGGCTACACCTTC
-	TRBV7-3	few	TRBJ2-7	CASSLTVAGKHEQYF	TGTGCCAGCAGCTTAACTGTCGCAGGCAAGCACGAGCAGTACTTC
-	TRBV29-1	-	TRBJ1-5	CSARTAGQPQHF	TGCAGCGCCCGAACCGCCGGGCAGCCCCAGCATTTT
TRBD2	TRBV5-1	many	TRBJ2-3	CASSQGTSGFADTQYF	TGCGCCAGCAGCCAAGGGACTAGCGGATTTGCAGATACGCAGTATTTT
TRBD1	TRBV3-1	many	TRBJ1-1	CASSQDLDRGFAFF	TGTGCCAGCAGCCAAGATCTGGACAGGGGATTTGCTTTCTTT
-	TRBV28	many	TRBJ1-5	CASSLRTASNQPQHF	TGTGCCAGCAGTCTAAGGACAGCTAGCAATCAGCCCCAGCATTTT
TRBD2	TRBV3-1	few	TRBJ2-7	CASSQDRIAGRKDYEQYF	TGTGCCAGCAGCCAAGATAGGATAGCGGGACGCAAAGATTACGAGCAGTACTTC
-	TRBV2	-	TRBJ2-7	CASRERALVGQYF	TGTGCCAGCCGGGAGCGGGCCCTCGTCGGGCAGTACTTC
TRBD2	TRBV20-1	-	TRBJ2-3	CSASETSGPRDTQYF	TGCAGTGCTAGCGAGACTAGCGGGCCCCGAGATACGCAGTATTTT
-	TRBV12-3/TRBV12-4	many	TRBJ2-2	CASSLGMINTGELFF	TGTGCCAGCAGTCTCGGTATGATCAACACCGGGGAGCTGTTTTTT
-	TRBV20-1	-	TRBJ1-3	CSASLGNTIYF	TGCAGTGCTAGTTTGGGAAACACCATATATTTT
TRBD1	TRBV7-9	many	TRBJ2-7	CASSSNRGDYEQYF	TGTGCCAGCAGCTCAAACAGGGGAGACTACGAGCAGTACTTC